The T cell receptor (beta chain) under discussion was sequenced for a study of spatial heterogeneity in lung cancer (dated 2019 in TCRdb). Describing the broader study: More beta-chain than alpha-chain transcripts were consistently detected, likely reflecting higher beta-chain transcript abundance. The study quantitatively compared TCR alpha and beta repertoires across multiple tumor regions, matched nontumor lung and blood in non-small cell lung cancer. At surgery, both alpha and beta chains were TCR-sequenced in under 250 tumor regions, fewer than 85 matched nontumor lung samples and around 50 PBMC samples. Nonsynonymous mutation counts, determined by whole-exome sequencing of tumor tissue, were related to features of the TCR repertoire. A strong correlation was found between TCR transcript counts in tumor regions and a T cell transcriptional module score from matched bulk RNA-seq. In the raw uncorrected reads, each unique combination of TCR and UMI appeared more than ten times on average.

Compared with the rest of its sample, this clonotype is medium-sized (0.01 to 0.1%). Its antigen remains undetermined. Base-call qualities are not available, and no considerably larger clone is one nucleotide away. The CDR3 runs 15 residues from the cysteine to the phenylalanine. Only the CDR3 DNA is retained, 45 bases long and in frame from the first base. Per the germline V gene, MNHEY is the CDR1 and SVGAGI is the CDR2. From V the trimming removes 6 bases and from J it removes 5 bases, while the gene matches leave 6 bases of the junction unaccounted for. The library was obtained by 5' RACE. Sequencing used a NextSeq 500. In the TCR library protocol, a unique molecular identifier was attached to each TCR cDNA molecule so that PCR and sequencing errors could be corrected. The study's own analysis went as follows. TCR identification, UMI-based error correction and CDR3 extraction were all carried out with Decombinator tools. TCRs above a frequency of 2 per 1,000, corresponding to the top 1% of the tumor frequency distribution, were defined as expanded. Expanded tumor TCRs were classed as regional if statistically deemed absent (corrected P<0.05) from at least one tumor region, otherwise ubiquitous. Each repertoire was subsampled 100 times to 5,000 TCRs, after which Renyi diversity was computed with the R vegan package. To build CDR3 similarity networks, amino acid triplet string-kernel similarity was used, and CDR3s were connected when their pairwise similarity was above 0.82. TCRdb trimmed the raw reads at Q25, called clones with MiXCR and kept productive beta chains. One record per CDR3 amino acid sequence lists the most common genes and DNA. The V and J calls come from TCRdb's annotation, not from the publication. This sample comprises about 6,400 distinct CDR3 sequences, approximately 6.9% of them detected only once. The ten largest clones take up 9% to 15% of the sample.

Sample time point, as interpreted from the label and publication: sample taken at primary tumor resection. Donors were some 78 patients with early-stage, untreated non-small cell lung cancer from the lung TRACERx cohort. TCR sequencing used whole RNA extracted from tumor and nontumor lung tissue, or from cryopreserved PBMC samples, without cell sorting. Only patients with enough RNA available from two or more tumor regions were chosen for TCR sequencing. Tumor and adjacent nontumor lung specimens were reviewed by a lung pathologist before selection. The paper as a whole reports these results and caveats: Counts of ubiquitous and regional expanded TCRs correlated with counts of ubiquitous and regional nonsynonymous mutations, respectively. TCR-seq coverage of tumor T cells was estimated to be only around 7% for alpha chains and 13% to 15% for beta chains. A correlation was observed between the number of expanded intratumoral alpha and beta TCRs and the tumor nonsynonymous mutation count. Additional single-cell paired TCR alpha and beta sequencing was considered necessary to confirm, at a functional level, the hypothesis that regional TCRs recognize regional mutations.

This sequence originates from a male donor with early-stage non-small cell lung cancer. The material sequenced was lung tumor tissue, taken at surgery. The V gene is TRBV6-5 and the J gene is TRBJ2-2, and 10 junction bases match TRBD2. The CDR3 has the sequence CASSPSGGPTGELFF. The base sequence is TGTGCCAGCAGCCCTAGCGGGGGCCCAACCGGGGAGCTGTTTTTT.